The T cell receptor beta chain under discussion was sequenced for a study of blood T cell repertoires in COVID-19 (TCRdb year 2020). About the study as a whole: Samples from collaborators originated in the United States, Italy and Spain and spanned both the acute and convalescent phases of COVID-19. Where available, HLA class I and class II types were taken from metadata supplied by the sample provider and were not determined by assay-based typing. A freely available public database, intended as a resource for researchers studying the immune response to SARS-CoV-2, is where the repertoires were released. The samples were drawn from two sources: the first 160 participants of the ongoing ImmuneRACE study, and 1,000 to 1,500 subjects contributed by 6 global collaborators. The material from the prospective study consisted of cDNA or gDNA derived from T cells, B-cell-depleted T cells, or PBMCs. The dataset comprised deeply sampled blood TCRbeta repertoires from subjects exposed to, actively infected with, or recovered from COVID-19. Sample metadata almost always included a de-identified subject ID, COVID-19 status, age in years and sex.

The immunoSEQ Assay, a bias-controlled multiplex PCR, was used to amplify TCRbeta CDR3 regions from genomic DNA. The source study handled its data this way. Within the assay, amplification of reference gene primers was used to estimate how many nucleated cells each sample contained. To quantify the absolute abundance of each unique TCRbeta CDR3 rearrangement, sequence reads were collapsed and filtered. For each sample, productive Simpson clonality was calculated as the square root of Simpson's diversity index across productive rearrangements. Held by TCRdb, this immuneACCESS table contains in-frame sequences only and omits some clones. Under half of the omission traces to an unresolved V gene where checked; the cause of the rest is unknown. V and J calls and clone size are as listed in that table; D and trimming were resolved from the DNA. The sample profile shows over 350,000 clones; around 87% of them were found once. Around 10% of the sample lies in the top ten.

Of note for this clone: Its target antigen remains unknown. Per-base qualities were not stored, and no clone one base away is much larger.

The investigation overall reported the following: Clinical and demographic metadata were provided uncurated, with the amount varying by source and participant.

Enrolling through a virtual design, the prospective study's participants ranged in age from roughly 18 to 100 years and lived across about two dozen United States geographic areas. In the prospective study, cohorts were assigned on the basis of participant-reported clinical history obtained from a screening survey and a study questionnaire. For ImmuneRACE Cohort 3, a participant was defined as recovered based on two consecutive negative NP/OP PCR tests, clearance by a healthcare professional, or resolution of symptoms. In the prospective study, whole blood, serum and a nasopharyngeal or oropharyngeal swab were collected from each participant by mobile phlebotomists. Participants in the prospective study had the option to provide additional blood draws and questionnaires over a 2-month period. Prospective study blood samples were shipped either frozen or at room temperature before DNA extraction.

The CDR3 runs 15 amino acids, cysteine and phenylalanine included. Just CDR3 DNA is preserved here, 45 bases in frame from base 1. The germline V gene (reference sequence) sets CDR1 to LNHNV and CDR2 to YYDKDF. V and J lose 0 bases and 2 bases, and a span of 10 bases separates them. Sequencing input: PBMCs or T cells enriched from blood (not recorded which). The rearrangement combines TRBV15 with TRBJ1-2; the D gene identity is not certain. This TCR came from a woman aged 45 to 65 who had recovered from COVID-19. The CDR3 is CATSREAVTNYGYTF. The nucleotide sequence reads TGTGCCACCAGCAGAGAGGCGGTCACCAACTATGGCTACACCTTC.